This T cell receptor beta chain appears in the sequencing data of a study of blood T cell repertoires in COVID-19. Some clones are missing from TCRdb's copy, which holds only in-frame ones; the method was immunoSEQ multiplex PCR. The data hold 150,000 to 200,000 clones, with around 85% observed a single time. Unmatched junction bases numbered 6, after V lost 4 bases and J lost 0 bases. Germline loops: CDR1 SGHTA, CDR2 FQGNSA. The CDR3 is 16 residues long. The source is a man aged 45 to 65 with active or convalescent COVID-19. The sample was peripheral blood. The genes are TRBV7-2 and TRBJ2-4, with 7 positions matching TRBD2. The CDR3 spells CASSSRRESAKNIQYF. Written as DNA, the CDR3 is TGTGCCAGCAGCTCCAGGCGGGAGTCAGCCAAAAACATTCAGTACTTC. Combining the CDR3 with reference TRBV7-2 and TRBJ2-4 gives the whole variable domain GAGVSQSPSNKVTEKGKDVELRCDPISGHTALYWYRQSLGQGLEFLIYFQGNSAPDKSGLPSDRFSAERTGGSVSTLTIQRTQQEDSAVYLCASSSRRESAKNIQYFGAGTRLSVL.